The sequence of this TCR beta chain was determined in a study of PD-L1 blockade in urothelial cancer. Across the whole study: Blood was tested 3 weeks (second dose) and 6 weeks into treatment. T cell content in blood samples showed a median of around 140,000.

For this clone: Additional DNA sequences in this sample encode the identical CDR3.

Sequencing was performed with immunoSEQ multiplex PCR; in TCRdb, only in-frame clones are kept and a portion is missing. The sample has about 51,000 clones; around 87% are singletons. The CDR3 covers 13 residues. The germline V and J ends were trimmed by 2 bases and 1 base, with 5 bases remaining between them. Per germline, CDR1 LNHDA and CDR2 SQIVND (reference sequence). Locally advanced or metastatic urothelial carcinoma affected all patients. The receptor was isolated from a man in his 60s with urothelial cancer. The rearrangement joins TRBV19 to TRBJ1-1, with D unresolved. The sample here was PBMCs, taken around atezolizumab (anti-PD-L1) treatment. For the CDR3, the DNA is TGTGCCAGTAGTATACGGGGGAACACTGAAGCTTTCTTT. Its translation: CASSIRGNTEAFF.